This T cell receptor beta chain was sequenced in a study of shared clonotypes between healthy human individuals. CDR3 length equals 15 residues. Germline trimming cut 6 bases from V and 3 bases from J; bases unmatched to any gene: 6. Germline V gene sequence: CDR1 SGHRS, CDR2 YFSETQ. The assay was immunoSEQ multiplex PCR, and TCRdb's table has in-frame clones only and misses some. The sample lists about 680,000 clones, over 65% occurring once. The sequenced material came from memory CD4+ T cells sorted from blood. The sample's subset: CD45RA-negative fraction. The genes are TRBV5-1 and TRBJ2-2; 9 nucleotides line up with TRBD1. This receptor was obtained from a woman aged 25-40 years in good health. The CDR3 loop is CASKITGGHTGELFF. The CDR3 DNA reads TGCGCCAGCAAAATCACAGGGGGCCACACCGGGGAGCTGTTTTTT.